Listed below are T cell receptor beta chains from one sample, sequenced in a study of regulatory T cells in long-lasting Graves disease. MiXCR, applied by TCRdb to the multiplex PCR reads, yields one record per CDR3 protein. This sample has about 330,000 distinct CDR3 sequences, with around 15% found just once. These same records also appear under a second study, on T cells in Graves' hyperthyroidism and ophthalmopathy.

The sample in question was peripheral blood mononuclear cells (PBMCs), obtained at new diagnosis, from a patient treated with antithyroid drugs. All receptors derive from a woman under 30 with Graves disease. The conserved cysteine and the conserved F or W are not part of the CDR3 here.

v_gene	j_gene	CDR3aa
TRBV7-3	TRBJ2-1	ASSLIAGGRSSYNEQF
TRBV28	TRBJ1-1	ATLRDRFTEAF
TRBV3-1	TRBJ1-6	ASSHPGQGNSPLH
TRBV7-3	TRBJ2-3	ASSLTGGGDTQY
TRBV28	TRBJ2-1	ATGGTSANGQF
TRBV6-4	TRBJ2-1	ASSRNSGGAGMNEQF
TRBV15	TRBJ2-6	ATSTFSGRVSGANVLT
TRBV28	TRBJ2-7	ASSLSGGGYEQY
TRBV6-5	TRBJ1-2	ASSYSNIGGNT
TRBV12-3/TRBV12-4	TRBJ2-7	ASSLALNEQY
TRBV20-1	TRBJ2-1	SASADSSSYNEQF
TRBV7-8	TRBJ2-1	ASSLRLAGSSYNEQF
TRBV2	TRBJ1-1	ASSVSGVGTEAF
TRBV18	TRBJ1-5	ASSRDILQPQH
TRBV9	TRBJ2-2	ASTKVTGELF
TRBV12-3/TRBV12-4	TRBJ2-7	ASITRPPDEQY
TRBV24-1	TRBJ1-2	ATSEGYGYT
TRBV5-1	TRBJ2-3	ASSLGGRGTDTQY
TRBV7-9	TRBJ1-5	ASSRDNNQPQH
TRBV9	TRBJ2-1	ASSVAVGRLGNEQF
TRBV6-2/TRBV6-3	TRBJ2-7	ASSDFGGEQY
TRBV28	TRBJ1-5	ASSSPGQGAMPQH
TRBV28	TRBJ2-7	ASSFVATEQY
TRBV4-1	TRBJ2-7	ASSPSRGKGSYEQY
TRBV19	TRBJ2-4	ASEWREGVQNIQY
TRBV5-6	TRBJ2-7	ASSLVAQSAYEQY
TRBV10-3	TRBJ2-5	ATASGTGAETQY
TRBV4-1	TRBJ2-7	ASSHPAKGYEQY
TRBV30	TRBJ2-3	AWSRLTSVDTQY
TRBV29-1	TRBJ2-3	SIGAAGVADTQY
TRBV6-1	TRBJ1-6	ASSRTGVNENSPLH
TRBV20-1	TRBJ2-7	SVLQGAISYEQY
TRBV6-1	TRBJ1-2	ASSKDSYGYT
TRBV30	TRBJ1-2	AWSLRTRGGRGYT
TRBV3-1	TRBJ1-1	ASSQGGRPEAF
TRBV6-1	TRBJ2-7	ASSSRDRGHEQY
TRBV5-1	TRBJ1-2	ASSLSQAANYGYT
TRBV29-1	TRBJ2-5	SVEGGLAGEFETQY
TRBV6-1	TRBJ2-3	ASRIAGGPPTDTQY
TRBV7-2	TRBJ1-6	ASSKRQGDSPLH
TRBV19	TRBJ2-2	ASTSGGLTGELF
TRBV7-8	TRBJ1-2	ASSPTARPSNYGYT
TRBV7-2	TRBJ2-3	ASGRAGGLNTQY
TRBV29-1	TRBJ2-5	SPEEGETQY
TRBV29-1	TRBJ2-3	SGRENSDTQY
TRBV7-8	TRBJ2-7	ASSPGTSGGAVYEQY